A single sample gave rise to the 10 T cell receptor beta chains below, sequenced in a study of cytomegalovirus exposure and HLA in healthy donors. 13 Jbeta primers and 60 Vbeta primers were used for the PCR. TCRdb's table, derived via immunoSEQ multiplex PCR, lists solely in-frame clones and lacks some. Counted here are some 190,000 clones, over 65% occurring once; the ten biggest clones make up 1.4% to 1.5%. What was sequenced was PBMCs. The receptors derive from a man between 18 and 35 years old in good health and CMV-seronegative.

V is TRBV29-1 and J is TRBJ2-7, with no clear D. The CDR3 is 12 residues long. V lost 1 base to trimming and J lost 1 base, with 5 bases between them. Looked up from germline, CDR1 is SQVTM and CDR2 is ANQGSEA. The CDR3 sequence is CSVEVTSYEQYF. As DNA, the CDR3 is TGCAGCGTTGAAGTGACTTCCTACGAGCAGTACTTC.

The chain has TRBV11-3 and TRBJ2-3, with 8 positions matching TRBD2. Germline lookup yields CDR1 SGHNT and CDR2 YENEEA. After removal of 5 bases from V and 2 bases from J, the junction contained 18 bases not matched to a gene. CDR3 length: 19 residues. The CDR3 sequence: CASSLQGRERGTNTDTQYF. The CDR3 nucleotides read TGTGCCAGCAGCCTGCAAGGTAGGGAGCGGGGGACGAACACAGATACGCAGTATTTT.

This clone was detected only once. The chain uses TRBV5-1 and TRBJ2-3, with a possible D match to TRBD2 (6 bases). The V gene's germline CDR1 is SGHRS and CDR2 YFSETQ. V was shortened by 0 bases and J by 6 bases, with 17 bases between the two germline ends. CDR3 length equals 16 residues. The DNA for the CDR3 is TGCGCCAGCAGCTTGGCCCCCGGAGGGTATGGGGATACGCAGTATTTT. This encodes CASSLAPGGYGDTQYF.

This chain links TRBV7-2 with TRBJ2-7; 9 bases map to TRBD2. With 3 bases clipped from V and 2 bases from J, the junction kept 8 bases outside the gene matches. This CDR3 region has 16 residues. The germline gives CDR1 SGHTA, CDR2 FQGNSA. The CDR3 DNA follows: TGTGCCAGCAGCTTCTCCGGGACTAGCAGCCCCTACGAGCAGTACTTC. Translated: CASSFSGTSSPYEQYF. Full variable domain (outside the CDR3, taken from reference TRBV7-2 and TRBJ2-7): GAGVSQSPSNKVTEKGKDVELRCDPISGHTALYWYRQSLGQGLEFLIYFQGNSAPDKSGLPSDRFSAERTGGSVSTLTIQRTQQEDSAVYLCASSFSGTSSPYEQYFGPGTRLTVT.

This chain joins TRBV7-9 and TRBJ2-1; D is perhaps TRBD1 (5 bases). There are 12 residues in the CDR3. The V end was cut by 0 bases, the J end by 10 bases, with 7 bases between. The germline V gene has CDR1 SEHNR and CDR2 FQNEAQ (reference sequence). The DNA for the CDR3 is TGTGCCAGCAGCTTAGCGGGGCGAGAGCAGTTCTTC. It encodes CASSLAGREQFF.

This chain joins TRBV4-3 and TRBJ2-5, with TRBD2 identical over 8 bases. The junction had 7 bases not matched to a gene; V was cut back by 1 base and J by 6 bases. Germline V lookup: CDR1 LGHNA, CDR2 YSLEER. The CDR3 is made up of 15 amino acids. CDR3 nucleotides: TGCGCCAGCAGCCAAGGAACGGGGGGGCCCCAGACCCAGTACTTC. Its translation: CASSQGTGGPQTQYF.

The chain joins TRBV25-1 to TRBJ2-7; tentative D call: TRBD2 (6 bases). The germline CDR1 and CDR2 sequences are MGHDK and SYGVNS. Trimming cost V 5 bases and J 2 bases, with 13 bases left between them. The CDR3 has 14 residues. The CDR3 DNA sequence: TGTGCCAGCAGTCGCGGGGACGGAGCCTACGAGCAGTACTTC. The encoded protein is CASSRGDGAYEQYF.

This clone was seen more than once but under ten times. The V and J genes are TRBV9 and TRBJ2-7; TRBD2 might be the D (7 bases). The CDR3 is made up of 14 amino acids. Germline V gene data show CDR1 as SGDLS and CDR2 as YYNGEE. V shed 2 bases and J shed 6 bases, with 15 bases lying between them. The CDR3 loop is CASSVGAGEGEQYF. CDR3 bases: TGTGCCAGCAGCGTGGGGGCGGGAGAGGGCGAGCAGTACTTC.

This chain connects TRBV7-3 to TRBJ2-1; TRBD1 matches at 8 bases. CDR3 length: 14 residues. V trimming: 5 bases; J trimming: 4 bases; junction bases outside the gene matches: 4. The germline V gene encodes CDR1 SGHTA and CDR2 FQGTGA. CDR3 coding DNA: TGTGCCAGCAGCCAAGGGACAGGTTACAATGAGCAGTTCTTC. This sequence encodes CASSQGTGYNEQFF.

This clone was seen a few times. This chain uses TRBV4-3 with TRBJ2-5; possible D gene TRBD2, 6 bases. The ends were cut back, 5 bases at V and 2 bases at J, with 18 bases in the middle. The CDR3 is made up of 16 amino acids. CDR1 is LGHNA, CDR2 YSLEER, per germline. The CDR3 region has the DNA TGCGCCAGCAGCACCCGGACTAACCCCTTACAAGAGACCCAGTACTTC. Translated, it gives CASSTRTNPLQETQYF.